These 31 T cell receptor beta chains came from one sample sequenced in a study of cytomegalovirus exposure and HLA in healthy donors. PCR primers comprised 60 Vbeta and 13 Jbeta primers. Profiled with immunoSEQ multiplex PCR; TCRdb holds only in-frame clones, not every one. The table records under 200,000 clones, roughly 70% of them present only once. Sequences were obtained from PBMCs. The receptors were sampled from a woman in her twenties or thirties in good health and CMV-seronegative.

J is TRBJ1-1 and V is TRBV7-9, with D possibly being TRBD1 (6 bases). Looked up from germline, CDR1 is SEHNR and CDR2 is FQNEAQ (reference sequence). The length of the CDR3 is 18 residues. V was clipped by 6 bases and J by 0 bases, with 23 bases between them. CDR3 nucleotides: TGTGCCAGCAGGGGGGGGCGGGGCAGGGGAAACATGAACACTGAAGCTTTCTTT. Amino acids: CASRGGRGRGNMNTEAFF.

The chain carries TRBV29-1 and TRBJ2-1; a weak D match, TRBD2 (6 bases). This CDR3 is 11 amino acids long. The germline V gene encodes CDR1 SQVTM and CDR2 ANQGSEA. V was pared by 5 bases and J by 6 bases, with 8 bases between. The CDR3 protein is CSVRTTNEQFF. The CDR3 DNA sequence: TGCAGCGTTAGGACTACCAATGAGCAGTTCTTC.

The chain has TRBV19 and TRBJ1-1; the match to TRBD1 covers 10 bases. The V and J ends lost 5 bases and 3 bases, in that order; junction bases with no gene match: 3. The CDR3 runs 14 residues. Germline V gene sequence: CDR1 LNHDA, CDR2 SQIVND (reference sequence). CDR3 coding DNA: TGTGCCAGTAGTGCGGACAGGGGGTACACTGAAGCTTTCTTT. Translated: CASSADRGYTEAFF.

CDR3 residues: CASSPSLNTEAFF. The DNA of the CDR3 is TGTGCCAGTAGTCCCAGTCTCAACACTGAAGCTTTCTTT. The rearrangement joins TRBV19 to TRBJ1-1, with unresolved D. Germline V CDR1 and CDR2: LNHDA, SQIVND (reference sequence). The CDR3 is made up of 13 amino acids. The V end was cut by 5 bases, the J end by 2 bases, with 9 bases between.

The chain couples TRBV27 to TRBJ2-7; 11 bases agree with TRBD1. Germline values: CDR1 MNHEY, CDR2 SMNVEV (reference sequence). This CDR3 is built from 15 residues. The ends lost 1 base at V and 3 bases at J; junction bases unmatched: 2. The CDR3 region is CASSLYGTGGYEQYF. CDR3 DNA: TGTGCCAGCAGTTTATATGGGACAGGGGGCTACGAGCAGTACTTC.

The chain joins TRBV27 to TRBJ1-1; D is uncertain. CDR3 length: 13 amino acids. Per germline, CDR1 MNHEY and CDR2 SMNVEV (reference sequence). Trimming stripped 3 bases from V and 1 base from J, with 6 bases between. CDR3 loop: CASSLRTNTEAFF. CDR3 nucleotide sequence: TGTGCCAGCAGTTTGCGCACGAACACTGAAGCTTTCTTT.

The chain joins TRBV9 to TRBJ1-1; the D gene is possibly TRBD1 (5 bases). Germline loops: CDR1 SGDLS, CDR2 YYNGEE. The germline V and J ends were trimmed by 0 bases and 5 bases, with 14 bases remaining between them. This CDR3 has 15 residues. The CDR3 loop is CASSVAGSVRTEAFF. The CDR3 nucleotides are TGTGCCAGCAGCGTAGCAGGGTCGGTCAGAACTGAAGCTTTCTTT.

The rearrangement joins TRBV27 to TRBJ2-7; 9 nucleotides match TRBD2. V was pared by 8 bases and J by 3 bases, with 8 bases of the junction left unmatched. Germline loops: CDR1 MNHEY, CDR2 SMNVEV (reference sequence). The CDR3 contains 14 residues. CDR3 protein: CASRSGSGSYEQYF. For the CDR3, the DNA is TGTGCCAGCCGAAGTGGTAGCGGGAGCTACGAGCAGTACTTC.

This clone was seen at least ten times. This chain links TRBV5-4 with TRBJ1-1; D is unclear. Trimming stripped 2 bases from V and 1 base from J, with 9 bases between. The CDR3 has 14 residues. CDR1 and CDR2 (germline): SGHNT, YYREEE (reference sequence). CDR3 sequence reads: CASSFAIGNTEAFF. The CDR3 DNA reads TGTGCCAGCAGCTTCGCTATTGGGAACACTGAAGCTTTCTTT.

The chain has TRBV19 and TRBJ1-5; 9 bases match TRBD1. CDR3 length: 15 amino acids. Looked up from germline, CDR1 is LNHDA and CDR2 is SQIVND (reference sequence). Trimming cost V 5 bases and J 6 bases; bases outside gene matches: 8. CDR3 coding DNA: TGTGCCAGTAGTCCCGGGACAGGGTTGGTTCAGCCCCAGCATTTT. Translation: CASSPGTGLVQPQHF.

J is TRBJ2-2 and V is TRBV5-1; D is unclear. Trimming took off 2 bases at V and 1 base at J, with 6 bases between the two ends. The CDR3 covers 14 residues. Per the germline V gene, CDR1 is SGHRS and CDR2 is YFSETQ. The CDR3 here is CASSFDMNTGELFF. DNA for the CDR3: TGCGCCAGCAGCTTTGACATGAACACCGGGGAGCTGTTTTTT. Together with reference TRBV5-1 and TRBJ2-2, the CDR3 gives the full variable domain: KAGVTQTPRYLIKTRGQQVTLSCSPISGHRSVSWYQQTPGQGLQFLFEYFSETQRNKGNFPGRFSGRQFSNSRSEMNVSTLELGDSALYLCASSFDMNTGELFFGEGSRLTVL.

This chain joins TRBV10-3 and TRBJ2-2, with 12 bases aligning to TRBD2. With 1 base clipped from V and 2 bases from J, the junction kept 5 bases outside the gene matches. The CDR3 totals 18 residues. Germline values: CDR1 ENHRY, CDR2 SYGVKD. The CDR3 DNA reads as TGTGCCATCAGTGAGTTACTAGCGGGGGGCCCCAACACCGGGGAGCTGTTTTTT. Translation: CAISELLAGGPNTGELFF.

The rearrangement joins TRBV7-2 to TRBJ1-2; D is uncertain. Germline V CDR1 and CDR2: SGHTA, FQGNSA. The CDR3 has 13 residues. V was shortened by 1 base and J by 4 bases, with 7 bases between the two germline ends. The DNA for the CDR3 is TGTGCCAGCAGCTTAGTTTCCTTCTATGGCTACACCTTC. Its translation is CASSLVSFYGYTF. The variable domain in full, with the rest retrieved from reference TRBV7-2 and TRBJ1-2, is GAGVSQSPSNKVTEKGKDVELRCDPISGHTALYWYRQSLGQGLEFLIYFQGNSAPDKSGLPSDRFSAERTGGSVSTLTIQRTQQEDSAVYLCASSLVSFYGYTFGSGTRLTVV.

CDR3 region: CASSQMGGVGEKLFF. The CDR3 DNA sequence: TGCGCCAGCAGCCAAATGGGAGGGGTGGGAGAAAAACTGTTTTTT. The V gene is TRBV5-1, the J gene TRBJ1-4, with a possible D match to TRBD1 (5 bases). Trimming stripped 4 bases from V and 8 bases from J, with 18 bases between. Germline V gene lookup returns CDR1 SGHRS and CDR2 YFSETQ. This CDR3 region has 15 residues.

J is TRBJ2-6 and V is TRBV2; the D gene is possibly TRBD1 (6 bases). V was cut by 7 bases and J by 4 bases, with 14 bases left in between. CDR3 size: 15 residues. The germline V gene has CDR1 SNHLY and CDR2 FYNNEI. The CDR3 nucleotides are TGTGCCAGCACCTTAACAGGGACAGGGGCCAACGTCCTGACTTTC. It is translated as CASTLTGTGANVLTF.

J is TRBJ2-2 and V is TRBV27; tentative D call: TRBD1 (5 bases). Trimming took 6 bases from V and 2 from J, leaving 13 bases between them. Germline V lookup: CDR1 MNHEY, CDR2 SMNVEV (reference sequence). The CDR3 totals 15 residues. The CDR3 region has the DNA TGTGCCAGCAGCCAGACAGTCCGCAACACCGGGGAGCTGTTTTTT. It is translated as CASSQTVRNTGELFF.

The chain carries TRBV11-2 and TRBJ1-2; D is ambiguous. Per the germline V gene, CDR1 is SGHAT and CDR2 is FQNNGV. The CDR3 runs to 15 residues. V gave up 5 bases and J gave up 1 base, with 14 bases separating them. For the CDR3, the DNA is TGTGCCAGCAGCCCCGCCAGGCCGGTTAACTATGGCTACACCTTC. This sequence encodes CASSPARPVNYGYTF. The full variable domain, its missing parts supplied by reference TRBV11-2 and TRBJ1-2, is EAGVAQSPRYKIIEKRQSVAFWCNPISGHATLYWYQQILGQGPKLLIQFQNNGVVDDSQLPKDRFSAERLKGVDSTLKIQPAKLEDSAVYLCASSPARPVNYGYTFGSGTRLTVV.

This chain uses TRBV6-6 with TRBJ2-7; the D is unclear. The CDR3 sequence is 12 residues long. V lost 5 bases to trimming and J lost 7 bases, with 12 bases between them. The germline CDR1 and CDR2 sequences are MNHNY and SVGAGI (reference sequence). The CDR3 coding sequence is TGTGCCAGCAGTCATAACTCGGGTGAGCAGTACTTC. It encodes CASSHNSGEQYF.

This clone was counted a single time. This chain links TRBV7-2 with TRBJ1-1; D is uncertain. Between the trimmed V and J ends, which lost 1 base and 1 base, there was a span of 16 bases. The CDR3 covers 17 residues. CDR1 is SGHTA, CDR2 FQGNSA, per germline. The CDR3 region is CASSLERQIATNTEAFF. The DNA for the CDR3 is TGTGCCAGCAGCTTAGAGAGGCAGATAGCTACGAACACTGAAGCTTTCTTT.

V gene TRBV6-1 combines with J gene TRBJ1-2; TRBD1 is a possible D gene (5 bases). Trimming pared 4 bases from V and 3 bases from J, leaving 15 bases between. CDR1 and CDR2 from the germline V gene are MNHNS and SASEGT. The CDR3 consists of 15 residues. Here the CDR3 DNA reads TGTGCCAGCAGTGGGAGACAGAGAAGCTACTATGGCTACACCTTC. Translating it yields CASSGRQRSYYGYTF.

CDR3 coding DNA: TGTGCCAGCTCACCAGGTTTTCAGGAAAAACTGTTTTTT. Translated: CASSPGFQEKLFF. This chain uses TRBV18 with TRBJ1-4, with D uncertain. The CDR3 sequence is 13 residues long. V lost 2 bases and J 8 bases, leaving 9 bases between the germline ends. Germline V gene lookup returns CDR1 KGHSH and CDR2 LQKENI.

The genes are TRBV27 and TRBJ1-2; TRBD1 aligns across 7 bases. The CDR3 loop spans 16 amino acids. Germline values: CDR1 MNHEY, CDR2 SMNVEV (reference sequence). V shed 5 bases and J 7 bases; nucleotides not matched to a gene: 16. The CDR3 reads CASSPTSGQLRSGYTF. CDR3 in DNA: TGTGCCAGCAGTCCAACCTCGGGACAGCTCAGAAGTGGCTACACCTTC.

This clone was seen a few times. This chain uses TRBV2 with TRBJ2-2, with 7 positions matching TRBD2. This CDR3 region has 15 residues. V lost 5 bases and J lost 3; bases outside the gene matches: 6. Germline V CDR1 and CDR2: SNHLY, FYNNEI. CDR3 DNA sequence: TGTGCCAGCAGTCTGGGCGGGGGACACACCGGGGAGCTGTTTTTT. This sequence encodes CASSLGGGHTGELFF.

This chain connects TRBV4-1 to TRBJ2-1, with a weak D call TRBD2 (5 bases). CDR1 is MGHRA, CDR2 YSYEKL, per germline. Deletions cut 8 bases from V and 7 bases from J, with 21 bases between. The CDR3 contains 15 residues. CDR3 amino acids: CASGRPRGSRNEQFF. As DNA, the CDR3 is TGCGCCAGCGGACGTCCCCGGGGAAGTCGGAATGAGCAGTTCTTC.

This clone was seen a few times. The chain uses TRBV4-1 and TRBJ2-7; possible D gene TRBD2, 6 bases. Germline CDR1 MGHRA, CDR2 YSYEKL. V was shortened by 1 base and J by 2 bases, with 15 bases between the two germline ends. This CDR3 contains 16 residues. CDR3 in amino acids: CASSQGPRDSTYEQYF. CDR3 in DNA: TGCGCCAGCAGCCAAGGCCCCCGGGACTCAACCTACGAGCAGTACTTC.

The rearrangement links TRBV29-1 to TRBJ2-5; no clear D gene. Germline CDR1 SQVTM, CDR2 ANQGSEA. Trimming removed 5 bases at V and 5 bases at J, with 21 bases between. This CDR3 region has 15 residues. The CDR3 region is CSVPLLDFTRETQYF. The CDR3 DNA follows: TGCAGCGTTCCTCTCCTGGATTTCACCAGGGAGACCCAGTACTTC.

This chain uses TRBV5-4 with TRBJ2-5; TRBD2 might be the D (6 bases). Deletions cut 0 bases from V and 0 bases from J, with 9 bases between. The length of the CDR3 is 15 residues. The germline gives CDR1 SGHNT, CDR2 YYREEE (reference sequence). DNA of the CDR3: TGTGCCAGCAGCTTGGGCGGCGGGAACCAAGAGACCCAGTACTTC. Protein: CASSLGGGNQETQYF.

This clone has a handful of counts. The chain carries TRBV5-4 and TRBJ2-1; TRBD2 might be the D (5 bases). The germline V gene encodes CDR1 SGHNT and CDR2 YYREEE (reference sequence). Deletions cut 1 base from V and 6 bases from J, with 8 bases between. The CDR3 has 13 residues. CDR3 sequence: CASSLMGVNEQFF. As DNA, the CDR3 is TGTGCCAGCAGCTTGATGGGAGTCAATGAGCAGTTCTTC.

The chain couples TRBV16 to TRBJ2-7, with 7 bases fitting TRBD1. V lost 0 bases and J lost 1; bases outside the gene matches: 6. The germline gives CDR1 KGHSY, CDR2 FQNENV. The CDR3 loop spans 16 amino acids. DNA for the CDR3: TGTGCCAGCAGCCAATCGGCGACAGGGTCGTCCTACGAGCAGTACTTC. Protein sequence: CASSQSATGSSYEQYF.

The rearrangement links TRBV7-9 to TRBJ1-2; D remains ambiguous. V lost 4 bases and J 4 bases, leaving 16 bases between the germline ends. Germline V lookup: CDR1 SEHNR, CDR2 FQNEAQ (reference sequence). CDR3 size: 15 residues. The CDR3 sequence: CASSSGKSGLYGYTF. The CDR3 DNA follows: TGTGCCAGCAGCTCCGGAAAAAGCGGGCTCTATGGCTACACCTTC.

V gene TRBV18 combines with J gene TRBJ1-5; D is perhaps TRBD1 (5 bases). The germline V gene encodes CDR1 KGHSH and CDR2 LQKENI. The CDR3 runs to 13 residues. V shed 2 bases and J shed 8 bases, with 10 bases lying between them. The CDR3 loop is CASSPSLTEPQHF. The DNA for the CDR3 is TGTGCCAGCTCACCATCGTTGACAGAGCCCCAGCATTTT.